A selection of T cell receptor beta chains follows, all from one sample in a study of T cell repertoires in cytomegalovirus infection. TCRdb recomputed calls from the reads with MiXCR, one row per CDR3 protein. The sample shows around 770,000 distinct CDR3 sequences, 29% of them seen only once. For these TCRs, the target antigens are not known. The sequences come from cultured CD8+ T cells from PBMCs, collected from culture after CMV antigen stimulation. The receptor set was obtained from a human donor in good health (CMV status not recorded). Some clones in this sample may be carry-over from other donors' samples. The CDR3 runs from the conserved cysteine through the conserved F or W. Fields, in order: J gene, D gene, clone size, V gene, CDR3 protein, CDR3 DNA. A D gene is named only where the DNA matches it firmly. Clone size is not always given. Where it is, it says once, few, many or a class for expanded clones.

TRBJ2-1	NA	few	TRBV9	CASSVGGLSGNEQFF	TGTGCCAGCAGCGTAGGGGGGCTCTCTGGCAATGAGCAGTTCTTC
TRBJ1-1	NA	NA	TRBV28	CASSPLTGLNTEAFF	TGTGCCAGCAGTCCCCTGACAGGATTGAACACTGAAGCTTTCTTT
TRBJ2-5	TRBD2	NA	TRBV20-1	CSARPSSGGPRGTQYF	TGCAGTGCTAGGCCCTCTAGCGGGGGCCCAAGAGGGACCCAGTACTTC
TRBJ1-1	NA	few	TRBV7-6	CASSPGERPPMNTEAFF	TGTGCCAGCAGCCCCGGAGAAAGACCCCCCATGAACACTGAAGCTTTCTTT
TRBJ2-2	TRBD2	few	TRBV2	CASTGGTTGELFF	TGTGCCAGCACGGGGGGAACCACCGGGGAGCTGTTTTTT
TRBJ1-1	NA	few	TRBV19	CASSMGRTEAFF	TGTGCCAGTAGTATGGGTCGGACTGAAGCTTTCTTT
TRBJ2-7	TRBD1	NA	TRBV12-3/TRBV12-4	CASRLSQGATEQYF	TGTGCCAGCAGATTAAGTCAGGGGGCTACCGAGCAGTACTTC
TRBJ2-1	NA	few	TRBV6-5	CASSYGRGVTEQFF	TGTGCCAGCAGTTACGGAAGAGGGGTAACTGAGCAGTTCTTC
TRBJ2-2	NA	NA	TRBV24-1	CATSDPGTTGELFF	TGTGCCACCAGTGATCCTGGAACCACCGGGGAGCTGTTTTTT
TRBJ1-5	TRBD1	NA	TRBV4-1	CASSQAGGGEKPQHF	TGCGCCAGCAGCCAAGCTGGAGGGGGCGAGAAGCCCCAGCATTTT
TRBJ2-5	TRBD1	NA	TRBV7-6	CASSLAGTGIFYDEETQYF	TGTGCCAGCAGCTTAGCCGGGACAGGGATTTTTTACGACGAAGAGACCCAGTACTTC
TRBJ1-1	NA	NA	TRBV10-3	CAISEDRNTEAFF	TGTGCCATCAGTGAGGACAGGAACACTGAAGCTTTCTTT
TRBJ2-3	NA	NA	TRBV2	CASSEEWRQGTDTQYF	TGTGCCAGCAGTGAGGAATGGAGACAGGGCACAGATACGCAGTATTTT
TRBJ2-1	NA	many	TRBV4-3	CASSQEIADYNEQFF	TGCGCCAGCAGCCAAGAGATTGCGGATTACAATGAGCAGTTCTTC
TRBJ2-1	NA	NA	TRBV6-2/TRBV6-3	CASCSSNNEQFF	TGTGCCAGCTGCTCTAGCAACAATGAGCAGTTCTTC
TRBJ2-5	NA	NA	TRBV7-6	CASSSVLGETQYF	TGTGCCAGCAGCTCCGTCCTAGGGGAGACCCAGTACTTC
TRBJ2-7	NA	NA	TRBV27	CASSFNDGPSYEQYF	TGTGCCAGCAGTTTCAATGACGGACCTTCCTACGAGCAGTACTTC
TRBJ1-3	NA	NA	TRBV10-3	CAISESIGSSGNTIYF	TGTGCCATCAGTGAGTCGATCGGGAGCTCTGGAAACACCATATATTTT
TRBJ2-7	NA	NA	TRBV6-2/TRBV6-3	CASGWGLRLF	TGTGCCAGCGGGTGGGGACTGAGGCTGTTC
TRBJ1-1	NA	few	TRBV4-1	CASSQITGKAEAFF	TGCGCCAGCAGCCAAATAACAGGGAAAGCTGAAGCTTTCTTT
TRBJ1-4	TRBD1	few	TRBV15	CATSKGQINEKLFF	TGTGCCACCAGCAAGGGACAGATTAATGAAAAACTGTTTTTT
TRBJ2-3	NA	few	TRBV29-1	CSVDAESSTDTQYF	TGCAGCGTTGATGCCGAATCGAGTACAGATACGCAGTATTTT
TRBJ1-6	NA	many	TRBV7-6	CASSSDSPGYNSPLHF	TGTGCCAGCAGTTCCGACTCTCCGGGCTATAATTCACCCCTCCACTTT
TRBJ2-7	NA	few	TRBV6-1	CASSDASYSYEQYF	TGTGCCAGCAGTGATGCCAGCTATTCCTACGAGCAGTACTTC
TRBJ1-4	NA	NA	TRBV20-1	CSARDRGWGNEKLFF	TGCAGTGCTAGAGATCGGGGGTGGGGAAATGAAAAACTGTTTTTT
TRBJ1-1	NA	many	TRBV6-5	CASSYGGMNTEAFF	TGTGCCAGCAGTTACGGGGGCATGAACACTGAAGCTTTCTTT
TRBJ2-6	TRBD2	few	TRBV7-8	CASSLGGGVFSGANVLTF	TGTGCCAGCAGCTTGGGTGGGGGGGTTTTCTCTGGGGCCAACGTCCTGACTTTC
TRBJ2-7	NA	NA	TRBV15	CATSRDLDLSYEQYF	TGTGCCACCAGCAGAGATCTCGACCTCTCCTACGAGCAGTACTTC
TRBJ1-3	NA	NA	TRBV29-1	CSVEGDGRTDSPGDTIYF	TGCAGCGTTGAAGGAGACGGTCGAACAGACAGTCCAGGAGACACCATATATTTT
TRBJ2-3	TRBD2	many	TRBV9	CASSALGLVPTDTQYF	TGTGCCAGCAGCGCTCTGGGACTAGTCCCCACAGATACGCAGTATTTT
TRBJ2-4	TRBD1	NA	TRBV27	CASSPTTQTGRYF	TGTGCCAGCAGTCCCACAACTCAGACAGGGAGGTACTTC
TRBJ2-2	NA	NA	TRBV19	CASTKEQGYAGELFF	TGTGCCAGTACCAAAGAACAGGGTTACGCCGGGGAGCTGTTTTTT
TRBJ1-1	NA	few	TRBV7-8	CASSKGVAEAFF	TGTGCCAGCAGCAAAGGAGTTGCTGAAGCTTTCTTT
TRBJ2-1	NA	once	TRBV20-1	CSARSNEQFF	TGCAGTGCTAGGTCGAATGAGCAGTTCTTC
TRBJ1-2	TRBD1	NA	TRBV12-5	CASGWDRWPYGYTF	TGTGCTAGTGGTTGGGACAGGTGGCCCTATGGCTACACCTTC